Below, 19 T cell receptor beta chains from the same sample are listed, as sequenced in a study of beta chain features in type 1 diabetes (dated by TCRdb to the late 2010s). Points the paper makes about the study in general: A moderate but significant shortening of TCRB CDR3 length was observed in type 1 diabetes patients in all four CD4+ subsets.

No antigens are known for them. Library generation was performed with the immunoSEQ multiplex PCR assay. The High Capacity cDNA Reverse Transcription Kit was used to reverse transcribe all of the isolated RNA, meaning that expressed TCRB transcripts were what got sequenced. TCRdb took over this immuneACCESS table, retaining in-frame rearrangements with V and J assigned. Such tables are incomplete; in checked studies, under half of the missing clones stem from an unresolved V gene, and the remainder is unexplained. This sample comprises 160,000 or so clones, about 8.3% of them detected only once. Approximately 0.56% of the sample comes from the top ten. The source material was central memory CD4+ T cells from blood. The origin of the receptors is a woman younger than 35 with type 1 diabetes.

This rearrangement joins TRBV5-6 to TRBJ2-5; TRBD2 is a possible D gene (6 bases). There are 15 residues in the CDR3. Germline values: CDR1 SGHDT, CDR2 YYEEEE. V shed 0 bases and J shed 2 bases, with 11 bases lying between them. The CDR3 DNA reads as TGTGCCAGCAGCTTGGTCCTCGGGGGACAAGAGACCCAGTACTTC. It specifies CASSLVLGGQETQYF.

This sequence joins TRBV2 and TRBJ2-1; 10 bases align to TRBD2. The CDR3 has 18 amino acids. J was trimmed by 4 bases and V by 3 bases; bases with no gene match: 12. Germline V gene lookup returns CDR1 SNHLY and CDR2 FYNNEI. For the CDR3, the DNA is TGTGCCAGCAGTGATCCGGGGCTAGCGGGAGCTATTTACAATGAGCAGTTCTTC. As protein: CASSDPGLAGAIYNEQFF.

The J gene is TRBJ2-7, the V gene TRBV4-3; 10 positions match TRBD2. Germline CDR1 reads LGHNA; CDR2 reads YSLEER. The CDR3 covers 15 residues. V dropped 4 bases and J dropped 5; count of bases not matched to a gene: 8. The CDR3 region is CASSLLAGGGDEQYF. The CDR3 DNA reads TGCGCCAGCAGCCTATTAGCGGGAGGAGGGGACGAGCAGTACTTC.

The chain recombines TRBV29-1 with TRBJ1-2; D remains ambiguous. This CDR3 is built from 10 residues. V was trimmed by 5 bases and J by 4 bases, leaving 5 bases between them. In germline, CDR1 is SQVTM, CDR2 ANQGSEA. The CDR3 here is CSVLSYGYTF. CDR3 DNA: TGCAGCGTTCTTTCCTATGGCTACACCTTC.

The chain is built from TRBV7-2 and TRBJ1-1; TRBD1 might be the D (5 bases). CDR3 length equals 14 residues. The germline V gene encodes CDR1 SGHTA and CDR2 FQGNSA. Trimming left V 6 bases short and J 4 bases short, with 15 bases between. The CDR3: CASRENRGSTEAFF. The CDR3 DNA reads TGTGCCAGCAGGGAGAATCGGGGGAGCACTGAAGCTTTCTTT. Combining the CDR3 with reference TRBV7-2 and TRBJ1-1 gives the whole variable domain GAGVSQSPSNKVTEKGKDVELRCDPISGHTALYWYRQSLGQGLEFLIYFQGNSAPDKSGLPSDRFSAERTGGSVSTLTIQRTQQEDSAVYLCASRENRGSTEAFFGQGTRLTVV.

The CDR3 coding sequence is TGCAGTGCCGCGGACAGCACTGAAGCTTTCTTT. This translates into CSAADSTEAFF. This rearrangement joins TRBV20-1 to TRBJ1-1; D may be TRBD1 (6 bases). V was trimmed by 6 bases and J by 4 bases, leaving 9 bases between them. There are 11 residues in the CDR3. Germline lookup yields CDR1 DFQATT and CDR2 SNEGSKA (reference sequence).

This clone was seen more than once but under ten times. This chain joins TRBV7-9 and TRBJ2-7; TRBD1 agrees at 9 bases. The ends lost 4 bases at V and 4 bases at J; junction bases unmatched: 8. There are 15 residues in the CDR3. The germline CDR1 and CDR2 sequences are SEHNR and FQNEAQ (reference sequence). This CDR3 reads CASSSKTGGEYEQYF. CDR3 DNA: TGTGCCAGCAGCTCGAAGACAGGGGGGGAATACGAGCAGTACTTC.

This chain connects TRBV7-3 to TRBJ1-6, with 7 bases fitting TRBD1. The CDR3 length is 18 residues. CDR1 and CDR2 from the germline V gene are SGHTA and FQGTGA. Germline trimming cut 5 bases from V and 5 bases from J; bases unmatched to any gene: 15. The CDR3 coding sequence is TGTGCCAGCAGCCCATTGGGGTTAGGCAGGGGGAATAATTCACCCCTCCACTTT. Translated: CASSPLGLGRGNNSPLHF.

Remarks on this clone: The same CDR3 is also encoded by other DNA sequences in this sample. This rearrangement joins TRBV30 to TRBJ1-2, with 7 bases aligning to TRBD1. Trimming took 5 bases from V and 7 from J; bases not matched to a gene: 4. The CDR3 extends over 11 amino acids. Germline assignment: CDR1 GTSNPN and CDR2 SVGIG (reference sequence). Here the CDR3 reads CAWSTGSGYTF. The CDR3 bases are TGTGCCTGGTCGACAGGGAGTGGCTACACCTTC.

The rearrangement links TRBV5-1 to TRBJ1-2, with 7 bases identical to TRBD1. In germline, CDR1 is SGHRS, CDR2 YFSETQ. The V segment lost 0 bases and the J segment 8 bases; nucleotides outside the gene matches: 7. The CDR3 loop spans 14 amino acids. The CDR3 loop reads CASSLGGTASGYTF. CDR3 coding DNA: TGCGCCAGCAGCTTGGGCGGGACAGCGTCGGGCTACACCTTC.

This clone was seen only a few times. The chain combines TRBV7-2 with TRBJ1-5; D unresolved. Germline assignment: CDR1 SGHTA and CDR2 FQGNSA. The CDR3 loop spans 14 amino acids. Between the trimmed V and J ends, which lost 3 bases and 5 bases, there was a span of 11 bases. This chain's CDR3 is CASSFSSGDQPQHF. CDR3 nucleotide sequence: TGTGCCAGCAGCTTTTCTTCAGGCGATCAGCCCCAGCATTTT.

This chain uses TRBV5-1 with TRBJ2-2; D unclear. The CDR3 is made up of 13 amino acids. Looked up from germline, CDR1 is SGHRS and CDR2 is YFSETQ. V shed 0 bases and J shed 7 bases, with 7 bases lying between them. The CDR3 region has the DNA TGCGCCAGCAGCTTGGGTCCCCTCGGGGAGCTGTTTTTT. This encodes CASSLGPLGELFF.

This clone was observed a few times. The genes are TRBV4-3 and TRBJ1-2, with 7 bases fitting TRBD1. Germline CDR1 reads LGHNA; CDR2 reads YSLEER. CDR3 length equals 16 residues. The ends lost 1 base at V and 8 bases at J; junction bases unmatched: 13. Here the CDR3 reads CASSQVTTGLGRGYTF. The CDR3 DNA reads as TGCGCCAGCAGCCAAGTGACGACAGGGCTGGGAAGAGGCTACACCTTC.

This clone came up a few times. Here the CDR3 reads CAISEVAPPDLGFF. CDR3 DNA: TGTGCCATCAGTGAAGTAGCACCCCCCGATTTAGGGTTCTTC. V is TRBV10-3 and J is TRBJ2-1; D is unresolved. The V gene's germline CDR1 is ENHRY and CDR2 SYGVKD. The CDR3 consists of 14 residues. Deletions cut 3 bases from V and 15 bases from J, with 21 bases between.

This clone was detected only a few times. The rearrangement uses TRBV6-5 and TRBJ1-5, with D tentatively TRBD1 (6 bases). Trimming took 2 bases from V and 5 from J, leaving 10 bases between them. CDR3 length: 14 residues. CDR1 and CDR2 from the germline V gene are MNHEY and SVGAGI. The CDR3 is CASSYNPGDQPQHF. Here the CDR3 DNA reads TGTGCCAGCAGTTACAATCCAGGGGATCAGCCCCAGCATTTT.

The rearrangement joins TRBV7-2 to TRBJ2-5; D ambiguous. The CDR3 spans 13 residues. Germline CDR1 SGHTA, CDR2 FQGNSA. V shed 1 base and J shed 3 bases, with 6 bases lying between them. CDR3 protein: CASSLGVEETQYF. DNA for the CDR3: TGTGCCAGCAGCTTAGGCGTGGAAGAGACCCAGTACTTC.

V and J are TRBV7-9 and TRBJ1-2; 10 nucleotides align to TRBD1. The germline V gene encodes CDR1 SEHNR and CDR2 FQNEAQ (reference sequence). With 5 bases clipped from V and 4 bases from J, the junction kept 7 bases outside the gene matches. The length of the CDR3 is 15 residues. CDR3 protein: CASSPGTGAFYGYTF. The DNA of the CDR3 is TGTGCCAGCAGCCCGGGGACAGGGGCTTTCTATGGCTACACCTTC.

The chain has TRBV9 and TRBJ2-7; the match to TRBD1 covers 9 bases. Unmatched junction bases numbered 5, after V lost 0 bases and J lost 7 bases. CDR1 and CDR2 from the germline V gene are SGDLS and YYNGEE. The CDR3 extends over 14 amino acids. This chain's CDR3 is CASSVGTGAREQYF. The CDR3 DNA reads TGTGCCAGCAGCGTAGGGACAGGGGCTAGGGAGCAGTACTTC.

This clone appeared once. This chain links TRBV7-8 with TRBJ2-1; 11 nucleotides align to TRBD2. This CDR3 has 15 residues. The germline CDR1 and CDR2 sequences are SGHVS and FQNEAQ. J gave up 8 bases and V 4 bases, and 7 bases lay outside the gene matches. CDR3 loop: CASSSRLAGSYEQFF. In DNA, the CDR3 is TGTGCCAGCAGCTCGCGACTAGCGGGAAGCTATGAGCAGTTCTTC.